The entry below gives a single TCR beta chain sequence along with its context. Loaded into unsorted PBMC replicate PCRs was roughly 320 ng DNA, 25,000 to 30,000 T cell genomes. Using immunoSEQ multiplex PCR, the repertoire was profiled, and TCRdb retains in-frame clones only, with some absent. The profile covers about 500,000 clones, with roughly 80% appearing a single time and about 12% taken by the ten largest. V lost 3 bases, J lost 4 bases, and 10 bases lay in between. Germline CDR1 SGDLS, CDR2 YYNGEE. This CDR3 is 14 amino acids long. The entry originates in a study of shared clonotypes between healthy human individuals.

The chain combines TRBV9 with TRBJ2-2, with D tentatively TRBD1 or TRBD2 (5 bases each). The sequencing input was PBMCs. The sequence was obtained from a woman in her thirties or forties in good health. Some clones in this sample may be carry-over from other donors' samples. The DNA for the CDR3 is TGTGCCAGCAGCGCGCTCGGGGCCACCGGGGAGCTGTTTTTT. Translated, it gives CASSALGATGELFF. Full variable domain (missing parts from reference TRBV9 and TRBJ2-2): DSGVTQTPKHLITATGQRVTLRCSPRSGDLSVYWYQQSLDQGLQFLIQYYNGEERAKGNILERFSAQQFPDLHSELNLSSLELGDSALYFCASSALGATGELFFGEGSRLTVL.